The 20 T cell receptor beta chains below come from one sample, sequenced in a study of cytomegalovirus exposure and HLA in healthy donors. The primer mix had 60 Vbeta and 13 Jbeta primers. The method was immunoSEQ multiplex PCR; TCRdb's version includes in-frame clones alone and lacks a portion of them. The profile shows approximately 150,000 clones, roughly 83% of them singletons. What was sequenced was PBMCs. The origin of the receptors is a human donor in good health.

V usage is TRBV27 and J usage is TRBJ2-7, with D possibly matching TRBD2 (5 bases). Trimming removed 4 bases at V and 6 bases at J, with 10 bases between. From germline, CDR1 is MNHEY and CDR2 SMNVEV (reference sequence). The CDR3 covers 12 residues. The CDR3 DNA reads TGTGCCAGCAGTTCTCCGGGGATCGAGCAGTACTTC. Amino acid sequence: CASSSPGIEQYF.

The DNA for the CDR3 is TGTGCCAGCAGCACCTGGACAGGGCTGGAGACCCAGTACTTC. Protein product: CASSTWTGLETQYF. The J gene is TRBJ2-5, the V gene TRBV11-2; 8 positions match TRBD1. V shed 5 bases, J shed 5 bases, and the junction held 7 bases outside the gene matches. CDR3 size: 14 residues. CDR1 and CDR2 (germline): SGHAT, FQNNGV. The full variable domain, in which reference TRBV11-2 and TRBJ2-5 provide the parts outside the CDR3, is EAGVAQSPRYKIIEKRQSVAFWCNPISGHATLYWYQQILGQGPKLLIQFQNNGVVDDSQLPKDRFSAERLKGVDSTLKIQPAKLEDSAVYLCASSTWTGLETQYFGPGTRLLVL.

V usage is TRBV6-1 and J usage is TRBJ1-2, with a possible D match to TRBD1 (5 bases). The CDR3 runs to 15 residues. V lost 7 bases to trimming and J lost 1 base, with 16 bases between them. CDR1 and CDR2 from the germline V gene are MNHNS and SASEGT. CDR3 loop: CASIPTWGGNYGYTF. The CDR3 region has the DNA TGTGCCAGCATTCCTACCTGGGGGGGTAACTATGGCTACACCTTC.

CDR3 bases: TGTGCCAGCAGCCTTGCGGGAGGGCCGGAGACCCAGTACTTC. It yields the protein CASSLAGGPETQYF. The rearrangement uses TRBV6-5 and TRBJ2-5, with 9 bases matching TRBD2. The junction had 7 bases not matched to a gene; V was cut back by 6 bases and J by 5 bases. The CDR3 extends over 14 amino acids. Germline loops: CDR1 MNHEY, CDR2 SVGAGI.

This sequence joins TRBV27 and TRBJ1-2; 10 nucleotides align to TRBD1. CDR3 length equals 14 residues. Germline-derived CDR1 and CDR2 are MNHEY and SMNVEV (reference sequence). V dropped 3 bases and J dropped 6; count of bases not matched to a gene: 4. The CDR3 DNA reads TGTGCCAGCAGTTTGTTGGGACAGGGGCATGGCTACACCTTC. This translates into CASSLLGQGHGYTF.

J is TRBJ2-1 and V is TRBV4-2; 10 bases are shared with TRBD2. Trimming removed 4 bases from V and 6 bases from J; junction bases left unmatched: 9. This CDR3 is built from 16 residues. Germline V CDR1 and CDR2: LGHNA, YNFKEQ. The CDR3 DNA sequence: TGTGCCAGCAGCCCCAACGTGGCTAGCGGGAGCAATGAGCAGTTCTTC. Translated: CASSPNVASGSNEQFF.

Here the CDR3 reads CASSKTVGNTQYF. Written as DNA, the CDR3 is TGTGCCAGCAGTAAGACAGTTGGCAATACGCAGTATTTT. The chain is built from TRBV6-5 and TRBJ2-3; D might be TRBD1 (5 bases). The V gene's germline CDR1 is MNHEY and CDR2 SVGAGI. Between the trimmed V and J ends, which lost 5 bases and 7 bases, there was a span of 13 bases. This CDR3 comprises 13 residues.

The chain carries TRBV27 and TRBJ2-1; possibly TRBD1 for D (7 bases). The germline CDR1 and CDR2 sequences are MNHEY and SMNVEV (reference sequence). The CDR3 runs to 16 residues. V was shortened by 5 bases and J by 7 bases, with 21 bases between the two germline ends. The CDR3, as DNA: TGTGCCAGCAGTCCCGCGGTCCAGGGGGGTTTAAATGAGCAGTTCTTC. Protein product: CASSPAVQGGLNEQFF.

The rearrangement links TRBV7-8 to TRBJ2-6; D gene uncertain. The CDR3 consists of 17 residues. Per germline, CDR1 SGHVS and CDR2 FQNEAQ. The V end lost 1 base, the J end lost 1 base, and 11 bases lay between the germline ends. Here the CDR3 DNA reads TGTGCCAGCAGCTTAGGGCAGGCCATTTCTGGGGCCAACGTCCTGACTTTC. This encodes CASSLGQAISGANVLTF. The whole variable domain, remainder taken from reference TRBV7-8 and TRBJ2-6, is GAGVSQSPRYKVAKRGQDVALRCDPISGHVSLFWYQQALGQGPEFLTYFQNEAQLDKSGLPSDRFFAERPEGSVSTLKIQRTQQEDSAVYLCASSLGQAISGANVLTFGAGSRLTVL.

The CDR3 reads CASSPSRGTSVYEQYF. CDR3 DNA: TGTGCCAGCAGCCCGTCCAGAGGGACTAGCGTCTACGAGCAGTACTTC. The chain links TRBV5-4 to TRBJ2-7; 10 bases agree with TRBD2. There are 16 residues in the CDR3. Germline assignment: CDR1 SGHNT and CDR2 YYREEE (reference sequence). Trimming cost V 4 bases and J 3 bases; bases outside gene matches: 10.

This clone has just a few counts. The rearrangement joins TRBV19 to TRBJ1-1; TRBD1 aligns across 8 bases. The V gene end was trimmed by 7 bases and the J gene end by 2 bases; junction bases not matched to a gene: 6. CDR1 is LNHDA and CDR2 is SQIVND in the germline V gene (reference sequence). This CDR3 is 14 amino acids long. CDR3 amino acids: CASTRTGLNTEAFF. CDR3 nucleotides: TGTGCCAGTACCCGGACAGGGCTAAACACTGAAGCTTTCTTT.

This rearrangement joins TRBV6-5 to TRBJ1-2; D unresolved. Germline V gives CDR1 MNHEY, CDR2 SVGAGI. V lost 5 bases, J lost 4 bases, and 17 bases lay in between. This CDR3 comprises 15 residues. In DNA, the CDR3 is TGTGCCAGCAGTCCCGTCCGAGGCTCGAGCTATGGCTACACCTTC. Residues: CASSPVRGSSYGYTF.

The V gene is TRBV7-8, the J gene TRBJ2-7; 12 bases agree with TRBD2. Germline values: CDR1 SGHVS, CDR2 FQNEAQ. The CDR3 has 16 amino acids. V shed 1 base, J shed 3 bases, and the junction held 4 bases outside the gene matches. CDR3 amino acids: CASSLETSGGLYEQYF. For the CDR3, the DNA is TGTGCCAGCAGCTTAGAGACTAGCGGGGGCCTCTACGAGCAGTACTTC. The full variable domain, completed using reference TRBV7-8 and TRBJ2-7, is GAGVSQSPRYKVAKRGQDVALRCDPISGHVSLFWYQQALGQGPEFLTYFQNEAQLDKSGLPSDRFFAERPEGSVSTLKIQRTQQEDSAVYLCASSLETSGGLYEQYFGPGTRLTVT.

V usage is TRBV30 and J usage is TRBJ1-2; D is uncertain. Germline assignment: CDR1 GTSNPN and CDR2 SVGIG (reference sequence). The CDR3 runs to 16 residues. The V end was cut by 2 bases, the J end by 0 bases, with 16 bases between. The CDR3, as DNA: TGTGCCTGGAGTATGGGTCAGACTCCGCCTAACTATGGCTACACCTTC. Its protein product is CAWSMGQTPPNYGYTF.

V and J are TRBV4-1 and TRBJ2-7; no definite D call. This CDR3 region has 14 residues. Germline V gives CDR1 MGHRA, CDR2 YSYEKL. The V end was cut by 4 bases, the J end by 7 bases, with 17 bases between. The CDR3 reads CASSPLIQAFEQYF. The CDR3 DNA follows: TGCGCCAGCAGCCCACTGATCCAGGCGTTTGAGCAGTACTTC.

The rearrangement uses TRBV5-3 and TRBJ2-1, with TRBD1 matching over 7 bases. TRBV5-3 counts as an open reading frame of uncertain function. V lost 3 bases to trimming and J lost 8 bases; unmatched junction nucleotides: 20. The CDR3 extends over 18 amino acids. In DNA form, the CDR3 reads TGTGCCAGAAGCTCGATCACCGGGACAGCCCGACCGGTTTATGAGCAGTTCTTC. Its translation: CARSSITGTARPVYEQFF.

This clone was picked up a small number of times. This chain connects TRBV18 to TRBJ2-7; 8 positions match TRBD1. The V segment lost 5 bases and the J segment 1 base; nucleotides outside the gene matches: 4. Germline-derived CDR1 and CDR2 are KGHSH and LQKENI. The CDR3 covers 14 residues. The CDR3 bases are TGTGCCAGCTCAGTCAGGGGGCGTTCCTACGAGCAGTACTTC. Encoded protein: CASSVRGRSYEQYF.

The chain employs TRBV6-1 and TRBJ2-7, with D possibly TRBD2 on 5 matching bases. Germline V gives CDR1 MNHNS, CDR2 SASEGT. V shed 2 bases and J shed 1 base, with 12 bases lying between them. CDR3 size: 15 residues. CDR3 region: CASSESIGSSYEQYF. The CDR3 DNA reads as TGTGCCAGCAGTGAATCTATTGGGAGTTCCTACGAGCAGTACTTC.

This rearrangement joins TRBV30 to TRBJ1-1; D remains ambiguous. Trimming left V 3 bases short and J 4 bases short, with 12 bases between. Germline-derived CDR1 and CDR2 are GTSNPN and SVGIG (reference sequence). This CDR3 is built from 13 residues. CDR3 in DNA: TGTGCCTGGAGGGAGGGTCTTCGCACTGAAGCTTTCTTT. This gives the protein CAWREGLRTEAFF.

The chain links TRBV29-1 to TRBJ2-7; no clear D gene. The CDR3 runs 10 residues. Trimming left V 4 bases short and J 5 bases short, with 6 bases between. The V gene's germline CDR1 is SQVTM and CDR2 ANQGSEA. The CDR3 nucleotides are TGCAGCGTTGCGTCGGACGAGCAGTACTTC. As protein: CSVASDEQYF.